The present T cell receptor beta chain was sequenced within a study of blood T cell repertoires in COVID-19. On the study more broadly: Researchers got acute and convalescent COVID-19 samples from the United States, Italy and Spain.

The CDR3 sequence is 11 residues long. Trimming took off 4 bases at V and 14 bases at J, with 14 bases between the two ends. Germline V gene sequence: CDR1 SGHDN, CDR2 FVKESK. Profiled with immunoSEQ multiplex PCR; TCRdb holds only in-frame clones, not every one. The table records 16,000 or so clones, around 87% of them present only once. The source material was peripheral blood. This chain uses TRBV14 with TRBJ1-2; tentatively, D is TRBD1 (6 bases). The receptor was derived from a human donor in a cohort sampled during active COVID-19. The CDR3 loop is CASSRGRGRTF. CDR3 in DNA: TGTGCCAGCAGCCGGGGGCGCGGCAGGACCTTC.